What follows is one T cell receptor beta chain and its context. This sample was taken from a study of cytomegalovirus exposure and HLA in healthy donors. The table came from immunoSEQ multiplex PCR; TCRdb's copy has only in-frame clones and leaves some out. The sample contains hundreds of thousands of clones, more than 80% of which appear only once. This CDR3 contains 13 residues. Between the trimmed V and J ends, which lost 7 bases and 13 bases, there was a span of 17 bases. Per the germline V gene, CDR1 is MNHEY and CDR2 is SVGAGI. The chain couples TRBV6-5 to TRBJ1-6; D is ambiguous. Source material: PBMCs. The TCR sequence derives from a woman aged 18-29 years in good health and CMV-seronegative. In DNA, the CDR3 is TGTGCCAGCAATTCGGGTCCAACTTCGCCCCTCCACTTT. This translates into CASNSGPTSPLHF.